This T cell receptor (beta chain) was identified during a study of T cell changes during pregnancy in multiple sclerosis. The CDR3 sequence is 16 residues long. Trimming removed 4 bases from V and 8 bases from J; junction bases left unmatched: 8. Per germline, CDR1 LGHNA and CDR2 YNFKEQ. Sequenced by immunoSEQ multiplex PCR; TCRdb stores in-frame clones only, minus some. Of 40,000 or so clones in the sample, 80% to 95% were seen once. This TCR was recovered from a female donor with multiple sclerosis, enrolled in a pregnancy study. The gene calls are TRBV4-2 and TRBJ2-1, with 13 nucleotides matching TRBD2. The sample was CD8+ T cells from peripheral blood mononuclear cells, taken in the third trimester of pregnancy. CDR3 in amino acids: CASSPVGLAGADEQFF. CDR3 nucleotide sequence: TGTGCCAGCAGCCCCGTCGGACTAGCGGGAGCGGATGAGCAGTTCTTC.